Following are 13 T cell receptor beta chains from one sample sequenced in a study of blood T cell repertoires in COVID-19. Sequencing was performed with immunoSEQ multiplex PCR; in TCRdb, only in-frame clones are kept and a portion is missing. The repertoire holds roughly 500,000 clones, with 85% to 90% as singletons. The sequenced material came from peripheral blood. These receptors came from a man between 18 and 29 years old with COVID-19, enrolled during active disease.

This chain uses TRBV3-1 (or the pseudogene TRBV3-2) with TRBJ1-4, with 8 bases matching TRBD1. Germline V lookup: CDR1 LGHDT, CDR2 YNNKEL (reference sequence). The CDR3 sequence is 14 residues long. Losses at the gene ends were 4 bases for V and 8 bases for J; bases not matched to a gene: 6. In nucleotides, the CDR3 is TGTGCCAGCAGCCCAGGGGGCTCAGGAGAAAAACTGTTTTTT. Translating it yields CASSPGGSGEKLFF.

The V gene is TRBV10-1, the J gene TRBJ1-3, with unresolved D. V lost 3 bases to trimming and J lost 0 bases, with 12 bases between them. Germline V gene data show CDR1 as WNHNN and CDR2 as SYGVQD (reference sequence). This CDR3 comprises 16 residues. DNA for the CDR3: TGCGCCAGCAGTGATGCCATGCCGAGCTCTGGAAACACCATATATTTT. This encodes CASSDAMPSSGNTIYF.

This chain connects TRBV3-1 (or the pseudogene TRBV3-2) to TRBJ1-1; D gene unclear. Between the trimmed V and J ends, which lost 1 base and 2 bases, there was a span of 11 bases. Germline loops: CDR1 LGHDT, CDR2 YNNKEL (reference sequence). The CDR3 sequence is 15 residues long. CDR3 amino acids: CASSQAGPGNTEAFF. In DNA, the CDR3 is TGTGCCAGCAGCCAAGCGGGTCCCGGTAACACTGAAGCTTTCTTT.

This clone showed up just once. The rearrangement uses TRBV6-2 or TRBV6-3 and TRBJ2-7, with D possibly matching TRBD1 (6 bases). Trimming left V 5 bases short and J 2 bases short, with 13 bases between. Germline CDR1 and CDR2: MNHEY and SVGEGT. The CDR3 extends over 14 amino acids. CDR3 sequence reads: CASSHRALPYEQYF. The CDR3 DNA reads as TGTGCCAGCAGTCACAGGGCCCTACCCTACGAGCAGTACTTC.

V is TRBV7-9 and J is TRBJ2-2, with unresolved D. The germline CDR1 and CDR2 sequences are SEHNR and FQNEAQ (reference sequence). The CDR3 totals 13 residues. The V gene lost 5 bases and the J gene lost 3 bases, with 7 bases spanning the gap. The CDR3 loop reads CASSPFDTGELFF. CDR3 coding DNA: TGTGCCAGCAGCCCTTTTGACACCGGGGAGCTGTTTTTT.

The chain uses TRBV27 and TRBJ1-6; D remains unclear. CDR3 length: 15 residues. Trimming left V 3 bases short and J 11 bases short, with 17 bases between. The germline V gene has CDR1 MNHEY and CDR2 SMNVEV (reference sequence). CDR3 DNA sequence: TGTGCCAGCAGTTTTCTTGCGGGAGCGGGCGCACCCCTCCACTTT. Protein: CASSFLAGAGAPLHF.

The V and J genes are TRBV5-6 and TRBJ1-2; unclear D gene. From germline, CDR1 is SGHDT and CDR2 YYEEEE. CDR3 length equals 15 residues. The ends were cut back, 1 base at V and 1 base at J, with 11 bases in the middle. The CDR3 here is CASSLITDNNYGYTF. Here the CDR3 DNA reads TGTGCCAGCAGCTTGATAACAGATAATAACTATGGCTACACCTTC.

The chain is built from TRBV4-1 and TRBJ2-7, with 8 bases matching TRBD2. CDR1 is MGHRA and CDR2 is YSYEKL in the germline V gene. Unmatched junction bases numbered 7, after V lost 4 bases and J lost 5 bases. CDR3 length equals 14 residues. The CDR3 reads CASSRAPGGDEQYF. Written as DNA, the CDR3 is TGCGCCAGCAGCCGGGCCCCCGGGGGGGACGAGCAGTACTTC.

The gene calls are TRBV5-1 and TRBJ2-1; weak D call: TRBD2 (6 bases). Germline CDR1 is SGHRS and CDR2 is YFSETQ. V shed 5 bases and J shed 5 bases, with 17 bases lying between them. The CDR3 runs to 15 residues. The DNA for the CDR3 is TGCGCCAGCAGGGACGGGAGTGCGAAACACAATGAGCAGTTCTTC. Translation: CASRDGSAKHNEQFF.

This sequence joins TRBV30 and TRBJ2-2; D is perhaps TRBD2 (6 bases). The CDR3 loop spans 13 amino acids. Germline lookup yields CDR1 GTSNPN and CDR2 SVGIG (reference sequence). The chain's CDR3 is CARSGGKVGELFF. In nucleotides, the CDR3 is TGTGCTCGTTCTGGAGGGAAAGTCGGGGAGCTGTTTTTT. Full variable domain (remainder filled in from reference TRBV30 and TRBJ2-2): SQTIHQWPATLVQPVGSPLSLECTVEGTSNPNLYWYRQAAGRGLQLLFYSVGIGQISSEVPQNLSASRPQDRQFILSSKKLLLSDSGFYLCARSGGKVGELFFGEGSRLTVL.

This chain connects TRBV6-1 to TRBJ1-3; a possible D gene is TRBD1 (6 bases). The germline CDR1 and CDR2 sequences are MNHNS and SASEGT. The CDR3 sequence is 16 residues long. Trimming cost V 1 base and J 0 bases, with 10 bases left between them. Here the CDR3 reads CASSEVRTASGNTIYF. Written as DNA, the CDR3 is TGTGCCAGCAGTGAAGTAAGGACAGCCTCTGGAAACACCATATATTTT.

The genes are TRBV5-1 and TRBJ1-2, with 8 bases identical to TRBD1. The CDR3 is made up of 15 amino acids. Germline CDR1 SGHRS, CDR2 YFSETQ. V dropped 1 base and J dropped 4; count of bases not matched to a gene: 6. The CDR3 here is CASSLQGAPLYGYTF. The CDR3 DNA is TGCGCCAGCAGCTTGCAGGGGGCGCCTCTCTATGGCTACACCTTC.

CDR3 in amino acids: CASSYSLSGTQYF. As DNA, the CDR3 is TGTGCCAGCAGTTACTCTCTTTCGGGTACGCAGTATTTT. This rearrangement joins TRBV6-5 to TRBJ2-3; D remains unclear. The germline CDR1 and CDR2 sequences are MNHEY and SVGAGI. The CDR3 is 13 amino acids. V lost 0 bases, J lost 8 bases, and 9 bases lay in between.